One and the same sample provided the 26 T cell receptor beta chains below, sequenced in a study of CD8 T cells in Susac syndrome. RNA totalling roughly 0.45 to 1 ug underwent reverse transcription with random hexamers. TCRdb used MiXCR to reprocess the immunoSEQ multiplex PCR reads, holding one entry per CDR3 protein. This table has about 60,000 distinct CDR3 sequences, just over 90% appearing once. Sequenced material: CD8+ T cells from PBMCs. The source is a human donor in good health.

V is TRBV20-1 and J is TRBJ2-4, with a possible D match to TRBD2 (5 bases). Trimming pared 0 bases from V and 15 bases from J, leaving 18 bases between. Germline V lookup: CDR1 DFQATT, CDR2 SNEGSKA (reference sequence). The CDR3 consists of 13 residues. In DNA, the CDR3 is TGCAGTGCTAGAGATGGATTGCAGGACTTACCGTACTTC. It translates to CSARDGLQDLPYF.

CDR3 sequence: CASSPPRGAGYEQYF. As DNA, the CDR3 is TGTGCCAGCAGCCCCCCCCGGGGGGCCGGGTACGAGCAGTACTTC. This chain connects TRBV7-9 to TRBJ2-7; D possibly corresponds to TRBD2 (7 bases). The germline gives CDR1 SEHNR, CDR2 FQNEAQ (reference sequence). CDR3 size: 15 residues. V gave up 5 bases and J gave up 4 bases, with 18 bases separating them.

This chain joins TRBV28 and TRBJ2-6; TRBD2 might be the D (6 bases). The CDR3 covers 16 residues. The germline CDR1 and CDR2 sequences are MDHEN and SYDVKM. The ends were cut back, 4 bases at V and 1 base at J, with 11 bases in the middle. The CDR3 sequence: CASSSQGLSGANVLTF. For the CDR3, the DNA is TGTGCCAGCAGTTCCCAAGGACTATCTGGGGCCAACGTCCTGACTTTC.

The J gene is TRBJ1-2, the V gene TRBV7-9; D not resolved. CDR3 length: 12 amino acids. The germline CDR1 and CDR2 sequences are SEHNR and FQNEAQ (reference sequence). Trimming cost V 0 bases and J 8 bases, with 7 bases left between them. The CDR3 bases are TGTGCCAGCAGCTTAGCGGGCCTCGGCTACACCTTC. Its translation is CASSLAGLGYTF. Drawing the rest from reference TRBV7-9 and TRBJ1-2, the complete variable domain is DTGVSQNPRHKITKRGQNVTFRCDPISEHNRLYWYRQTLGQGPEFLTYFQNEAQLEKSRLLSDRFSAERPKGSFSTLEIQRTEQGDSAMYLCASSLAGLGYTFGSGTRLTVV.

This chain joins TRBV19 and TRBJ1-1; 8 nucleotides match TRBD1. V was pared by 5 bases and J by 5 bases, with 7 bases of the junction left unmatched. Looked up from germline, CDR1 is LNHDA and CDR2 is SQIVND (reference sequence). The CDR3 loop spans 14 amino acids. In nucleotides, the CDR3 is TGTGCCAGTAGTTTAACACAGGGGGGAACTGAAGCTTTCTTT. It codes for CASSLTQGGTEAFF.

V usage is TRBV3-1 and J usage is TRBJ2-3; 16 bases map to TRBD2. Germline V gene data show CDR1 as LGHDT and CDR2 as YNNKEL (reference sequence). Trimming at V came to 4 bases and at J to 1 base, leaving 11 bases not matched to a gene. The CDR3 sequence is 20 residues long. CDR3 sequence: CASSPGLAGGPLSGTDTQYF. The CDR3 bases are TGTGCCAGCAGCCCGGGACTAGCGGGGGGGCCGCTGAGTGGCACAGATACGCAGTATTTT.

The chain recombines TRBV27 with TRBJ1-3; D is possibly TRBD1 (5 bases). The ends were cut back, 6 bases at V and 4 bases at J, with 25 bases in the middle. This CDR3 has 18 residues. From germline, CDR1 is MNHEY and CDR2 SMNVEV (reference sequence). The CDR3 DNA sequence: TGTGCCAGCAGCCCGACCCCGGGGCCGGGAAGAGCCGGAAACACCATATATTTT. As protein: CASSPTPGPGRAGNTIYF.

This sequence joins TRBV5-6 and TRBJ2-1; perhaps TRBD2 as D (7 bases). V gave up 4 bases and J gave up 8 bases, with 19 bases separating them. CDR1 is SGHDT and CDR2 is YYEEEE in the germline V gene. This CDR3 is 15 amino acids long. The CDR3 nucleotides are TGTGCCAGCAGCCTAGGGGGGGGGCAGGACGATGAGCAGTTCTTC. This translates into CASSLGGGQDDEQFF.

CDR3 DNA sequence: TGTGCCACCAGCGCCTGGGGAAATGAAAAACTGTTTTTT. Translating gives CATSAWGNEKLFF. V and J are TRBV15 and TRBJ1-4; no clear D gene. Germline CDR1 and CDR2: LNHNV and YYDKDF (reference sequence). The V end was cut by 5 bases, the J end by 5 bases, with 9 bases between. The CDR3 sequence is 13 residues long. Based on the CDR3 plus reference TRBV15 and TRBJ1-4, the full variable domain is DAMVIQNPRYQVTQFGKPVTLSCSQTLNHNVMYWYQQKSSQAPKLLFHYYDKDFNNEADTPDNFQSRRPNTSFCFLDIRSPGLGDTAMYLCATSAWGNEKLFFGSGTQLSVL.

This chain joins TRBV24-1 and TRBJ2-1, with 8 bases matching TRBD1. Per the germline V gene, CDR1 is KGHDR and CDR2 is SFDVKD. J gave up 5 bases and V 5 bases, and 7 bases lay outside the gene matches. The CDR3 consists of 15 residues. CDR3 bases: TGTGCCACCAGTGCTGGACAGGGTCTTAACAATGAGCAGTTCTTC. It is translated as CATSAGQGLNNEQFF.

J is TRBJ2-5 and V is TRBV7-2, with unresolved D. Germline lookup yields CDR1 SGHTA and CDR2 FQGNSA. CDR3 length equals 14 residues. V shed 5 bases and J shed 2 bases, with 12 bases lying between them. CDR3 nucleotide sequence: TGTGCCAGCAGCCGTATGGCAGCTCAAGAGACCCAGTACTTC. It is translated as CASSRMAAQETQYF.

CDR3 coding DNA: TGTGCCAGCCGGACTAGCTCGACGGAGCTGTTTTTT. Amino acids: CASRTSSTELFF. This rearrangement joins TRBV27 to TRBJ2-2; TRBD2 agrees at 8 bases. CDR3 length equals 12 residues. Per germline, CDR1 MNHEY and CDR2 SMNVEV (reference sequence). The V gene end was trimmed by 8 bases and the J gene end by 10 bases; junction bases not matched to a gene: 6.

The rearrangement links TRBV12-3 or TRBV12-4 to TRBJ1-1; TRBD1 matches 9 bases. The length of the CDR3 is 19 residues. Trimming took 1 base from V and 6 from J; bases not matched to a gene: 18. Here the CDR3 DNA reads TGTGCCAGCAGTTTAGGGACGCATTCACAGGGGGCAGGTATCGCTGAAGCTTTCTTT. It is translated as CASSLGTHSQGAGIAEAFF.

This clonotype was picked up one time. The V and J genes are TRBV18 and TRBJ1-5; TRBD1 matches 7 bases. Germline CDR1 is KGHSH and CDR2 is LQKENI. The CDR3 is 16 amino acids. V gave up 4 bases and J gave up 2 bases; unmatched junction bases: 8. CDR3 sequence: CASSRTTGRRNQPQHF. For the CDR3, the DNA is TGTGCCAGCTCACGTACGACAGGGAGGCGCAATCAGCCCCAGCATTTT.

The rearrangement joins TRBV7-9 to TRBJ2-7, with a weak D call TRBD1 (5 bases). V was shortened by 5 bases and J by 4 bases, with 18 bases between the two germline ends. The CDR3 contains 15 residues. CDR1 is SEHNR, CDR2 FQNEAQ, per germline (reference sequence). The DNA of the CDR3 is TGTGCCAGCAGCCCGCCAGGGTCCCCAGGTTACGAGCAGTACTTC. Translated, it gives CASSPPGSPGYEQYF.

The gene calls are TRBV12-5 and TRBJ2-1, with 9 bases identical to TRBD2. The CDR3 covers 16 residues. Looked up from germline, CDR1 is LGHNT and CDR2 is FRNRAP. V was pared by 2 bases and J by 0 bases, with 2 bases of the junction left unmatched. CDR3 sequence (DNA): TGTGCTAGTGGTTTGAATAGCGGGAGCTCCTACAATGAGCAGTTCTTC. Translating it yields CASGLNSGSSYNEQFF.

The J gene is TRBJ2-7, the V gene TRBV6-2 or TRBV6-3; TRBD1 matches 8 bases. The CDR3 is 14 amino acids. In germline, CDR1 is MNHEY, CDR2 SVGEGT. V was clipped by 5 bases and J by 0 bases; unmatched bases: 3. CDR3 DNA: TGTGCCAGCAGTCAGGGGGCGAGCTCCTACGAGCAGTACTTC. It translates to CASSQGASSYEQYF.

V usage is TRBV6-5 and J usage is TRBJ2-5, with 8 positions matching TRBD1. The CDR3 sequence is 14 residues long. Trimming at V came to 4 bases and at J to 2 bases, leaving 3 bases not matched to a gene. The V gene's germline CDR1 is MNHEY and CDR2 SVGAGI. CDR3 sequence reads: CASSSGGRQETQYF. DNA of the CDR3: TGTGCCAGCAGTTCAGGGGGCCGTCAAGAGACCCAGTACTTC.

The gene calls are TRBV9 and TRBJ2-1, with 7 bases that match TRBD2. The germline V gene has CDR1 SGDLS and CDR2 YYNGEE. The CDR3 runs to 15 residues. The V and J ends lost 3 bases and 3 bases, in that order; junction bases with no gene match: 6. DNA of the CDR3: TGTGCCAGCAGCGCGCCGGGACTAAACTACAATGAGCAGTTCTTC. Protein: CASSAPGLNYNEQFF.

This chain joins TRBV7-2 and TRBJ2-3, with D unclear. Germline V gives CDR1 SGHTA, CDR2 FQGNSA. V lost 1 base and J lost 14, with 13 bases in between. The CDR3 is made up of 12 amino acids. DNA for the CDR3: TGTGCCAGCAGCTTAGGGGCTCCCGGCGGGTATTTT. Protein: CASSLGAPGGYF.

The CDR3 DNA reads as TGTGCCAGCAGCCAAGGACTAGCGGGGGGGCTCAGTCTCACAGATACGCAGTATTTT. Its translation: CASSQGLAGGLSLTDTQYF. V and J are TRBV4-2 and TRBJ2-3; 14 nucleotides align to TRBD2. The ends lost 1 base at V and 2 bases at J; junction bases unmatched: 8. CDR1 is LGHNA and CDR2 is YNFKEQ in the germline V gene. The CDR3 contains 19 residues.

The chain carries TRBV30 and TRBJ2-7; the D gene is possibly TRBD2 (5 bases). Per the germline V gene, CDR1 is GTSNPN and CDR2 is SVGIG (reference sequence). Between the trimmed V and J ends, which lost 0 bases and 3 bases, there was a span of 9 bases. The CDR3 totals 13 residues. For the CDR3, the DNA is TGTGCCTGGAGTGTAGAGGGTTTCTACGAGCAGTACTTC. Protein sequence: CAWSVEGFYEQYF.

V is TRBV5-1 and J is TRBJ2-3, with TRBD2 matching over 9 bases. Trimming cost V 2 bases and J 5 bases; bases outside gene matches: 9. This CDR3 has 16 residues. The germline V gene has CDR1 SGHRS and CDR2 YFSETQ. The CDR3: CASSFDSSGEEDTQYF. CDR3 in DNA: TGCGCCAGCAGCTTCGACTCTAGCGGGGAAGAAGATACGCAGTATTTT.

This clonotype has a handful of counts. DNA of the CDR3: TGTGCCAGCAGCGTGACAGGGTCTGGCGAGCAGTACTTC. Translation gives CASSVTGSGEQYF. This chain connects TRBV9 to TRBJ2-7, with 7 positions matching TRBD1. With 2 bases clipped from V and 6 bases from J, the junction kept 5 bases outside the gene matches. From germline, CDR1 is SGDLS and CDR2 YYNGEE. The CDR3 is 13 amino acids.

In nucleotides, the CDR3 is TGTGCCTGGGACAGGGTGTTGAACACTGAAGCTTTCTTT. It encodes CAWDRVLNTEAFF. This sequence joins TRBV30 and TRBJ1-1; 7 bases match TRBD1. Losses at the gene ends were 5 bases for V and 0 bases for J; bases not matched to a gene: 3. Germline CDR1 reads GTSNPN; CDR2 reads SVGIG (reference sequence). CDR3 length: 13 residues.

The chain links TRBV7-9 to TRBJ2-5, with D perhaps given as TRBD1 or TRBD2 (5 bases each). The germline V gene encodes CDR1 SEHNR and CDR2 FQNEAQ (reference sequence). The CDR3 is 14 amino acids. V was clipped by 5 bases and J by 1 base, with 11 bases between them. CDR3 residues: CASSARGVQETQYF. The CDR3 region has the DNA TGTGCCAGCAGCGCAAGAGGGGTCCAAGAGACCCAGTACTTC.